This T cell receptor beta chain derives from a study of blood T cell repertoires in COVID-19. Study summary: The United States, Italy and Spain supplied acute and convalescent COVID-19 samples. T cells, B-cell-depleted T cells, or PBMCs supplied cDNA or gDNA.

The repertoire was sequenced with immunoSEQ multiplex PCR; TCRdb's copy has only in-frame clones and lacks some. There are about 84,000 clones in the sample; over 65% occur only once, and 5.7% lies in the top ten. CDR1 ENHRY and CDR2 SYGVKD come from the germline V gene. This CDR3 has 17 amino acids. Unmatched junction bases numbered 16, after V lost 6 bases and J lost 6 bases. The sequence came from a man in his fifties or sixties with active or convalescent COVID-19. V and J are TRBV10-3 and TRBJ1-4; 7 bases line up with TRBD1. Material: peripheral blood. CDR3 bases: TGTGCCATCAGCCGGGACAGCCCGCAGTTTAGAGATGAAAAACTGTTTTTT. It specifies CAISRDSPQFRDEKLFF.